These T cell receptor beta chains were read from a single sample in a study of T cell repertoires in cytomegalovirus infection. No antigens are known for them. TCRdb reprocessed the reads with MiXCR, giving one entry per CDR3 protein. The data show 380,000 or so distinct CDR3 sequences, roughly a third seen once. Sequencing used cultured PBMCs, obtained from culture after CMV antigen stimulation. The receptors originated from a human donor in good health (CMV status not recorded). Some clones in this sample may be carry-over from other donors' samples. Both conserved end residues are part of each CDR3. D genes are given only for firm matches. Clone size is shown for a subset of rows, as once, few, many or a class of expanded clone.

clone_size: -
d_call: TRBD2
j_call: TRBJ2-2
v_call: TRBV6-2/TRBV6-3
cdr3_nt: TGTGCCAGCAGTCCGACTAGCGGGTTCACGAACACCGGGGAGCTGTTTTTT
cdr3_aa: CASSPTSGFTNTGELFF

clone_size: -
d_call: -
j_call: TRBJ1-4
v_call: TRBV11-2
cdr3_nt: TGTGCCAGCAGCTTAGTCCGGGGTAATGAAAAACTGTTTTTT
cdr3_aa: CASSLVRGNEKLFF

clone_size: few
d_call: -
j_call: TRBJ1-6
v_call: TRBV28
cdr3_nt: TGTGCCAGCAGTCCAACGGGGGCTGATTCACCCCTCCACTTT
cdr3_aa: CASSPTGADSPLHF

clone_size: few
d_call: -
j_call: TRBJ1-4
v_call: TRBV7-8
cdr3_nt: TGTGCCAGCAGCTCGCAGGGCCTTAATGAAAAACTGTTTTTT
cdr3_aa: CASSSQGLNEKLFF

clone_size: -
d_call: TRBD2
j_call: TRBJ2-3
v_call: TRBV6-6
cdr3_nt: TGTGCCAGCAGAGGAAGGGGACTAGCGGGAAGGACAGATACGCAGTATTTT
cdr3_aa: CASRGRGLAGRTDTQYF

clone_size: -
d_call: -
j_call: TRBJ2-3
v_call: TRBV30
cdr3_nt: TGTGCCTGGACTCGCCGGAGACATGATACGCAGTATTTT
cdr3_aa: CAWTRRRHDTQYF

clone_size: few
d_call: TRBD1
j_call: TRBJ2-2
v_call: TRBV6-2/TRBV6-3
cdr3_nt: TGTGCCAGCAGTTACCGACAGGGCAGAGTCGGGGAGCTGTTTTTT
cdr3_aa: CASSYRQGRVGELFF

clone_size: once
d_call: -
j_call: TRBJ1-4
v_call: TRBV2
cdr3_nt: TGTGCCAGCAGTGGTGAAGAGGGTAATGAAAAACTGTTTTTT
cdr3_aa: CASSGEEGNEKLFF

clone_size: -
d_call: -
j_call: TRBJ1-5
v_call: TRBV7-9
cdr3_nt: TGTGCCAGCAGCTCTATGGGGTATCAGCCCCAGCATTTT
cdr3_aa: CASSSMGYQPQHF

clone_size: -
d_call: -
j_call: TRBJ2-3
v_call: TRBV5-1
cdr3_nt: TGCGCCAGCAGCTTATTCACGGCGGGAGATACGCAGTATTTT
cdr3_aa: CASSLFTAGDTQYF

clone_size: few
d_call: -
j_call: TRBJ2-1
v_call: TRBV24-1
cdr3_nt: TGTGCCACCAGTGATGCCGGCGGAAGCTCCTACAATGAGCAGTTCTTC
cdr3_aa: CATSDAGGSSYNEQFF

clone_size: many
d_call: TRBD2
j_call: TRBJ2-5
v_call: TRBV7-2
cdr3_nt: TGTGCCAGCAGCCTACTAGCGCTTCAAGAGACCCAGTACTTC
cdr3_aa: CASSLLALQETQYF

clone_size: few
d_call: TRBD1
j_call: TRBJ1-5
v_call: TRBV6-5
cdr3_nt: TGTGCCTGCCGACAGGGGATCGCTCAGCCCCAGCATTTT
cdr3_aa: CACRQGIAQPQHF

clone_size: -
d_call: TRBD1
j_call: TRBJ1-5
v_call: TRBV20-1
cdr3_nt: TGCAGTGCCATGACAGGGGAGGTTCAGCCCCAGCATTTT
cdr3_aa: CSAMTGEVQPQHF

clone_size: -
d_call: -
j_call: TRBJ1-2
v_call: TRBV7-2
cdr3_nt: TGTGCCAGCAGCCCCCAGGGGAACCATGGCTACACCTTC
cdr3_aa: CASSPQGNHGYTF

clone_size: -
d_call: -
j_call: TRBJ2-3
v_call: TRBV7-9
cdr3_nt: TGTGCCAGCAGCTTAGGGGAATTTGCCGGAGGAGATACGCAGTATTTT
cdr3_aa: CASSLGEFAGGDTQYF

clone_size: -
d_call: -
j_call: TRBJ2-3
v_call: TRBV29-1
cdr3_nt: TGCAGCGTTGTTCGGGAGACAGATACGCAGTATTTT
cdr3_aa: CSVVRETDTQYF

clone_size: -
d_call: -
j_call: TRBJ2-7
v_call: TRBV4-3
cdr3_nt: TGCGCCAGCGGGTCCGGACACAACTTCTACGAGCAGTACTTC
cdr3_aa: CASGSGHNFYEQYF

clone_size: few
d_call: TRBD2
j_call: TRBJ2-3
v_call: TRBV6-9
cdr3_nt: TGTGCCAGGCCTAGCGGCCAAACAGATACGCAGTATTTT
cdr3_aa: CARPSGQTDTQYF

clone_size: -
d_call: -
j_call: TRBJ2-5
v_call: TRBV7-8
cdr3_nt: TGTGCCAGCAGCTTAAACAGGATCCAAGAGACCCAGTACTTC
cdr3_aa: CASSLNRIQETQYF

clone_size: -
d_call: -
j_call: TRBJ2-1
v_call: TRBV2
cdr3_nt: TGTGCCAGCAGTGAAGGTATGGCAGGGAGCTCCTACAATGAGCAGTTCTTC
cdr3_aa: CASSEGMAGSSYNEQFF

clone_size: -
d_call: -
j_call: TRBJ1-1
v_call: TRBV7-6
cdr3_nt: TGTGCCAGCAGCTTAACAGTGGATAACACTGAAGCTTTCTTT
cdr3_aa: CASSLTVDNTEAFF

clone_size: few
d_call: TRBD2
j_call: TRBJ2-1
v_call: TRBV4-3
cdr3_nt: TGCGCCAGCAGCCAAACTAGCGGGATTAACAATGAGCAGTTCTTC
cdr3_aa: CASSQTSGINNEQFF

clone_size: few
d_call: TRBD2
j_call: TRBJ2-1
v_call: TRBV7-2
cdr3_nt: TGTGCCAGCAGGCGTTTAGCGGGAGTAAAGTACAATGAGCAGTTCTTC
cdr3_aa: CASRRLAGVKYNEQFF

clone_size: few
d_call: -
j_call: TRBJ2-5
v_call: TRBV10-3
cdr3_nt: TGTGCCATCAGTGAAGGCGGGCCTAGCGACTTACAAGAGACCCAGTACTTC
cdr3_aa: CAISEGGPSDLQETQYF

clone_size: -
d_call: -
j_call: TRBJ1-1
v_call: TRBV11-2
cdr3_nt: TGTGCCAGTAAGCTTAATATCAGGGATTGGACTGAAGCTTTCTTT
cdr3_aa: CASKLNIRDWTEAFF

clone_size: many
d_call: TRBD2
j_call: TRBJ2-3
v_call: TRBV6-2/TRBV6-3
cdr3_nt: TGTGCCAGCAGTGGGACTAGCGCGTTGGGCACAGATACGCAGTATTTT
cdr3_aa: CASSGTSALGTDTQYF

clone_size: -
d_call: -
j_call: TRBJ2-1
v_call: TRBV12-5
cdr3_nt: TGTGCTAGTGGTTTGCTAGGGAGCGGAGGCAGGTACAATGAGCAGTTCTTC
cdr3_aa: CASGLLGSGGRYNEQFF

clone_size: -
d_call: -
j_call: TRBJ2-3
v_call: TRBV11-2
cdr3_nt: TGTGCCAGCAGCCCTATAGGTAGGAGAGATACGCAGTATTTT
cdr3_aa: CASSPIGRRDTQYF

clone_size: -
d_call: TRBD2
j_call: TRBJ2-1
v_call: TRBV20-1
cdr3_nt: TGCAGTGGGACTAGCGGGATGTACAATGAGCAGTTCTTC
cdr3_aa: CSGTSGMYNEQFF

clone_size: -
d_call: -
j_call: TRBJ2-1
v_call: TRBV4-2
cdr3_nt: TGTGCCAGCAGCCCTAGACAGGCACAAGCCAATGAGCAGTTCTTC
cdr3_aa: CASSPRQAQANEQFF

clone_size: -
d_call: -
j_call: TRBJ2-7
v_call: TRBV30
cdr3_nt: TGTGCCTGGAGTTCCGGGATCTACGAGCAGTACTTC
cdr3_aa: CAWSSGIYEQYF

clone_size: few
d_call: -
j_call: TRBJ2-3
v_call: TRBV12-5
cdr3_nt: TGTGCTAGTGGTTTGGACTACAGCACAGATACGCAGTATTTT
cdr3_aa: CASGLDYSTDTQYF

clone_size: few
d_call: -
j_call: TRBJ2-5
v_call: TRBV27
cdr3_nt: TGTGCCAGCAGTTTGATGACAGGGAGGGGACAGACCGAGACCCAGTACTTC
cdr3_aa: CASSLMTGRGQTETQYF

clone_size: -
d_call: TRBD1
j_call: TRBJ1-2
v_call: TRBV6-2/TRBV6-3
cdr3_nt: TGTGCCAGCAGCAACGACAGGGGGATTAGCTATGGCTACACCTTC
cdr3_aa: CASSNDRGISYGYTF